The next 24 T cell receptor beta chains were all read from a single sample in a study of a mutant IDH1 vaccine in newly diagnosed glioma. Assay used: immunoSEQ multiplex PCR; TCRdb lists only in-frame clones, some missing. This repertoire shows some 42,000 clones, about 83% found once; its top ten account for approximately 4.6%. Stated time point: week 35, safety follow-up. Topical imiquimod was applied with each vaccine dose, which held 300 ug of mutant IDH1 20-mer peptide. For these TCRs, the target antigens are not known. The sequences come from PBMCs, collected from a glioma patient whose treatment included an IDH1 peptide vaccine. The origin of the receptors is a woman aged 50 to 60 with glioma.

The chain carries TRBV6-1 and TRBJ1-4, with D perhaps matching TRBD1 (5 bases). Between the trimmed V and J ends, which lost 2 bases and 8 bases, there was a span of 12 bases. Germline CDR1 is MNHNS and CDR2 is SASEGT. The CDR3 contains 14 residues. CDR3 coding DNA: TGTGCCAGCAGTGAATGGTGGGGGAAGGAAAAACTGTTTTTT. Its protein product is CASSEWWGKEKLFF.

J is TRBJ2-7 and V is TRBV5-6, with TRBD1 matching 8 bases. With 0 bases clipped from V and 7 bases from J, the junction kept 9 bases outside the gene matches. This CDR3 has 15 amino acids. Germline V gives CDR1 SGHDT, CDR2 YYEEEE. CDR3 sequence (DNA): TGTGCCAGCAGCTTGGCCGGGACAGGATCTGGGGAGCAGTACTTC. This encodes CASSLAGTGSGEQYF.

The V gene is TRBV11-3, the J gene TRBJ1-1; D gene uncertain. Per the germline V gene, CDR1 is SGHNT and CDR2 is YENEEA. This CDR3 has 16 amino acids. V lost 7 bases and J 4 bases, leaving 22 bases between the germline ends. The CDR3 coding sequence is TGTGCCAGCACCCTAGATTCACACGAGGAGAGCACTGAAGCTTTCTTT. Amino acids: CASTLDSHEESTEAFF.

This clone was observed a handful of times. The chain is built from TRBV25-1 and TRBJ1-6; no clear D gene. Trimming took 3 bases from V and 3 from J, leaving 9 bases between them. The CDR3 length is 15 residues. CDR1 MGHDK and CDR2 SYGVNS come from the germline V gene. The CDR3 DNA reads TGTGCCAGCAGTGACAGTAGAGGCTATAATTCACCCCTCCACTTT. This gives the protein CASSDSRGYNSPLHF.

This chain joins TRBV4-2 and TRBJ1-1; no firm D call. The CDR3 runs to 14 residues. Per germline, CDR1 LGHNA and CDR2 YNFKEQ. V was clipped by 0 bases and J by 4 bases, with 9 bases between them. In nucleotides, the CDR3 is TGTGCCAGCAGCCAAGATTTTACGGCCACTGAAGCTTTCTTT. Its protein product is CASSQDFTATEAFF.

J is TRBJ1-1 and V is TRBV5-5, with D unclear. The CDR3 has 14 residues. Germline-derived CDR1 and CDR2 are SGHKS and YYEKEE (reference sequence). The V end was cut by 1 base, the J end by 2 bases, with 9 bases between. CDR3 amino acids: CASSLYTANTEAFF. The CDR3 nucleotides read TGTGCCAGCAGCTTGTATACAGCCAACACTGAAGCTTTCTTT.

Here the CDR3 DNA reads TGCGCCAGCAGCCGATCGTCTAGCGGACCCTACGAGCAGTACTTC. Translating gives CASSRSSSGPYEQYF. This chain connects TRBV4-1 to TRBJ2-7, with 7 bases identical to TRBD2. Trimming at V came to 4 bases and at J to 2 bases, leaving 8 bases not matched to a gene. Germline assignment: CDR1 MGHRA and CDR2 YSYEKL. The CDR3 length is 15 residues.

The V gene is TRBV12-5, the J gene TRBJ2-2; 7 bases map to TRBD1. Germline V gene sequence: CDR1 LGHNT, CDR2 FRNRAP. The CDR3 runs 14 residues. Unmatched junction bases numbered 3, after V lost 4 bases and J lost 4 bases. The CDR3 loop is CASGSGTATGELFF. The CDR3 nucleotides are TGTGCTAGTGGTTCCGGGACAGCCACCGGGGAGCTGTTTTTT.

DNA for the CDR3: TGTGCCAGCAGTTACCCGGCGGAAATTCAAGAGACCCAGTACTTC. The encoded protein is CASSYPAEIQETQYF. The chain has TRBV6-9 and TRBJ2-5; D is unresolved. Between the trimmed V and J ends, which lost 3 bases and 2 bases, there was a span of 13 bases. Germline V gene lookup returns CDR1 MNHGY and CDR2 SVAAGI. The CDR3 is made up of 15 amino acids.

CDR3 coding DNA: TGTGCCAGCAGTCGGGACAGCGATTATGGCTACACCTTC. Translating it yields CASSRDSDYGYTF. This sequence joins TRBV27 and TRBJ1-2, with 7 nucleotides matching TRBD1. The length of the CDR3 is 13 residues. The junction had 5 bases not matched to a gene; V was cut back by 5 bases and J by 5 bases. The germline gives CDR1 MNHEY, CDR2 SMNVEV (reference sequence).

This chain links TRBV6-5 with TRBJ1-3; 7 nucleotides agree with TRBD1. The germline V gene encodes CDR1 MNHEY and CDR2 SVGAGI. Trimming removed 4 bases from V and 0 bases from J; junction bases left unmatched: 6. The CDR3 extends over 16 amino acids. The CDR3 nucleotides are TGTGCCAGCAGTTCCCATGACAGGGCCTCTGGAAACACCATATATTTT. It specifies CASSSHDRASGNTIYF.

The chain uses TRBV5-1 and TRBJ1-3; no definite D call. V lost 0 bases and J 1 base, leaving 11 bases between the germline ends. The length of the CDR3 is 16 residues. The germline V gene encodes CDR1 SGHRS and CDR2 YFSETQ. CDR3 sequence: CASSLGRLDSGNTIYF. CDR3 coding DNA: TGCGCCAGCAGCTTGGGCAGGTTGGATTCTGGAAACACCATATATTTT.

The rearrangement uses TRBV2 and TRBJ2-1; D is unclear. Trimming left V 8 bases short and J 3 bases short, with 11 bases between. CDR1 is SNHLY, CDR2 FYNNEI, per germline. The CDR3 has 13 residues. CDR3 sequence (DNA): TGTGCCAGCTCGGAAGGCCGCTACAATGAGCAGTTCTTC. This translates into CASSEGRYNEQFF.

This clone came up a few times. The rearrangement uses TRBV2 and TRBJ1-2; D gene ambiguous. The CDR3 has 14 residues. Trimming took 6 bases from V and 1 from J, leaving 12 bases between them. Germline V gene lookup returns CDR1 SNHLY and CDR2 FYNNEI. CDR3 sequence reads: CASRHRANNYGYTF. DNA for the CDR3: TGTGCCAGCAGGCACAGAGCTAATAACTATGGCTACACCTTC.

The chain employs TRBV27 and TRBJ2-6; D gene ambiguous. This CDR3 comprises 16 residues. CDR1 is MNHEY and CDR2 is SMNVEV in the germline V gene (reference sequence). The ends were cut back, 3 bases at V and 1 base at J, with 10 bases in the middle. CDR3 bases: TGTGCCAGCAGTTTCGCAGGCCAATCTGGGGCCAACGTCCTGACTTTC. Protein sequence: CASSFAGQSGANVLTF.

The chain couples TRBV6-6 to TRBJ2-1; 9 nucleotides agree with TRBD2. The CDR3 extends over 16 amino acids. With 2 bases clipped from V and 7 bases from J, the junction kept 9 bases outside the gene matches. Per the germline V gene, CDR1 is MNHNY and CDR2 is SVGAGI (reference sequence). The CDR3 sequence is CASSYAARGGANEQFF. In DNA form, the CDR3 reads TGTGCCAGCAGTTACGCCGCGCGCGGGGGGGCTAATGAGCAGTTCTTC.

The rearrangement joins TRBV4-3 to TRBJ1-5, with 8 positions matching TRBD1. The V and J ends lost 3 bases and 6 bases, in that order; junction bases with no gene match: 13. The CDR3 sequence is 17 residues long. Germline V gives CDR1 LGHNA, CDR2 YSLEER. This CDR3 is CASSQTPSTGVGQPQHF. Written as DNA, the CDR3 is TGCGCCAGCAGCCAGACCCCCTCGACAGGGGTGGGTCAGCCCCAGCATTTT.

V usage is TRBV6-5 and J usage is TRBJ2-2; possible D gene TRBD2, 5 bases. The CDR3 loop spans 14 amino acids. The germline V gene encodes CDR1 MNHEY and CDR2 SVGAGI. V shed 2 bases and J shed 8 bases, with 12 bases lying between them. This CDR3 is CASSYRRGLGELFF. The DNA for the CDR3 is TGTGCCAGCAGTTACCGCCGAGGGCTGGGGGAGCTGTTTTTT.

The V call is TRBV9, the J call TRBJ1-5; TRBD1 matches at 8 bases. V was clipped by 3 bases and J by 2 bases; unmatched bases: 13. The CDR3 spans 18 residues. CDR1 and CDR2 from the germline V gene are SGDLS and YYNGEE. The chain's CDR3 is CASSAVPSTGERNQPQHF. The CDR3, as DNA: TGTGCCAGCAGCGCAGTACCTTCGACAGGGGAGCGCAATCAGCCCCAGCATTTT.

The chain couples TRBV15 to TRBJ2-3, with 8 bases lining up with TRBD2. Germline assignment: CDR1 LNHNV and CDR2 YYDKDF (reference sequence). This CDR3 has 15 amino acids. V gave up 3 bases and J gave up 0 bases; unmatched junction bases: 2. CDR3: CATSRERGSTDTQYF. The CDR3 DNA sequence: TGTGCCACCAGCAGGGAGCGGGGGAGCACAGATACGCAGTATTTT.

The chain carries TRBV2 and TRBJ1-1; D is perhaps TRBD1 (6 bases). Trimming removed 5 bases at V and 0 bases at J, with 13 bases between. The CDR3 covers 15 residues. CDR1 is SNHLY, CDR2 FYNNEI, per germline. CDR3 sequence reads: CASSRTGSVNTEAFF. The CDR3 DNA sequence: TGTGCCAGCAGTCGAACAGGGAGCGTGAACACTGAAGCTTTCTTT.

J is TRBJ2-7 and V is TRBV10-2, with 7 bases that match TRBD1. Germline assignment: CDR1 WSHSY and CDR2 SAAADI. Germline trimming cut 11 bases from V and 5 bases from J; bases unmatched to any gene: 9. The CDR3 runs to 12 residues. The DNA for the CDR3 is TGCGCCTCCCGTGACAGGGTTAACGAGCAGTACTTC. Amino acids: CASRDRVNEQYF.

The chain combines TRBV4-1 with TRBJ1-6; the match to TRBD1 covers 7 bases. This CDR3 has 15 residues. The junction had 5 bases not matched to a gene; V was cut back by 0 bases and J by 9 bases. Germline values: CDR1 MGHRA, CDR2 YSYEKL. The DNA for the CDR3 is TGCGCCAGCAGCCAAGAAGGGGGCATGGGTTCACCCCTCCACTTT. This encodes CASSQEGGMGSPLHF.

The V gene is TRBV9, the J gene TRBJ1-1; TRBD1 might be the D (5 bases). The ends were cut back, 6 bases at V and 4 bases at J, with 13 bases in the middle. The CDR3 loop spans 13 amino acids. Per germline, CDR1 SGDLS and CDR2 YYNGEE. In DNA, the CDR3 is TGTGCCAGCACCTCGGGGGGGGGCACTGAAGCTTTCTTT. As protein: CASTSGGGTEAFF.